A selection of T cell receptor beta chains follows, all from one sample in a study of T cells after yellow fever vaccination. TCRdb re-derived calls from the 5' RACE reads in MiXCR, one entry per CDR3 protein. The table has some 390,000 distinct CDR3 sequences, 6.2% seen once. The sequencing here drew on PBMCs, taken 5 days after the yellow fever booster vaccination. The receptors come from a man under 40 who received the YFV17D yellow fever vaccine. The CDR3 runs from the conserved cysteine through the conserved F or W. Each record gives: CDR3 DNA, CDR3 protein, J gene, V gene, clone size, D gene. The D gene is left open where the match is weak. The size of a clone is reported for some rows only, either as once, few or many, or as a class for expanded clones.

TGTGCCAGCAGGGGGGCGATGAACACTGAAGCTTTCTTT | CASRGAMNTEAFF | TRBJ1-1 | TRBV6-1 | . | .
TGTGCCAGCAGCGGCAGGACTAGCGGGAGCGTCACAGATACGCAGTATTTT | CASSGRTSGSVTDTQYF | TRBJ2-3 | TRBV7-9 | few | TRBD2
TGCAGTGCTAGAGAAGCGGGTACGGCCCACTACGAGCAGTACTTC | CSAREAGTAHYEQYF | TRBJ2-7 | TRBV20-1 | many | .
TGCAGTGCTAGCTATGCGGGAGGCACAGATACGCAGTATTTT | CSASYAGGTDTQYF | TRBJ2-3 | TRBV20-1 | few | TRBD2
TGTGCCAGCAGCCAAGGGGTCTACAGCGGGAGTTTGTATTTT | CASSQGVYSGSLYF | TRBJ2-3 | TRBV3-1 | few | TRBD2
TGCGCCAGCAGTCCCCGACAGCCCCAGGGCACAGATACGCAGTATTTT | CASSPRQPQGTDTQYF | TRBJ2-3 | TRBV23-1 | many | .
TGCAGTGCTAGAGACCAAAGGACAGGGCCGCAAAAACTGTTTTTT | CSARDQRTGPQKLFF | TRBJ1-4 | TRBV20-1 | . | TRBD1
TGCAGCGATGCAGGGACAGGGCAGAACACTGAAGCTTTCTTT | CSDAGTGQNTEAFF | TRBJ1-1 | TRBV29-1 | . | TRBD1
TGTGCCAGCAGCGTACTAGCCGGGCAGAATACGCAGTATTTT | CASSVLAGQNTQYF | TRBJ2-3 | TRBV9 | many | .
TGTGCCAGTAGTTCGGCACGGGGGAACACTGAAGCTTTCTTT | CASSSARGNTEAFF | TRBJ1-1 | TRBV19 | few | .
TGCGCCAGCAGTGTAGAAGCAGAGCAGTTCTTC | CASSVEAEQFF | TRBJ2-1 | TRBV5-1 | . | .
TGTGCCAGCAGTTTTTCCCTCCTAGCGGGGTACAATGAGCAGTTCTTC | CASSFSLLAGYNEQFF | TRBJ2-1 | TRBV6-2/TRBV6-3 | many | TRBD2
TGTGCCAGCAGTGAGGGACTAGCGGGGCCTCTACATGAGCAGTTCTTC | CASSEGLAGPLHEQFF | TRBJ2-1 | TRBV12-3/TRBV12-4 | . | TRBD2
TGTGCCAGCAGCGGGAGGGGAGGATACAATGAGCAGTTCTTC | CASSGRGGYNEQFF | TRBJ2-1 | TRBV7-2 | few | TRBD2
TGCAGCGGGGTTTCGGGGTTAGCCAAAAACATTCAGTACTTC | CSGVSGLAKNIQYF | TRBJ2-4 | TRBV29-1 | . | .
TGCAGTGCTAGAGGGTATGCGACTAGCGGGAGGCACAATGAGCAGTTCTTC | CSARGYATSGRHNEQFF | TRBJ2-1 | TRBV20-1 | many | TRBD2
TGCGCCAGCAGCTTGGGGTCTGGGGCTCCCTACAATGAGCAGTTCTTC | CASSLGSGAPYNEQFF | TRBJ2-1 | TRBV5-1 | many | .
TGTGCCACCAGCGCGGAGGCCAACTCCTACAATGAGCAGTTCTTC | CATSAEANSYNEQFF | TRBJ2-1 | TRBV15 | many | .
TGTGCCACCGGTAGACAGGGGCCCCCCTACGAGCAGTACTTC | CATGRQGPPYEQYF | TRBJ2-7 | TRBV15 | few | TRBD1
TGTGCCAGCAGGAACGACAGGCAAGCCTACGAGCAGTACTTC | CASRNDRQAYEQYF | TRBJ2-7 | TRBV12-3/TRBV12-4 | many | .
TGCAGTGCTAGAGATTCCAACGGGCCTGGAAACACCATATATTTT | CSARDSNGPGNTIYF | TRBJ1-3 | TRBV20-1 | . | .
TGTGCCAGCAGCCTCTCCGACAGGGCACCTAAGTCGTACTTC | CASSLSDRAPKSYF | TRBJ2-7 | TRBV7-9 | . | TRBD1
TGTGCCAGCAGTTTACATCCCGCGAACACCGGGGAGCTGTTTTTT | CASSLHPANTGELFF | TRBJ2-2 | TRBV28 | few | .
TGTGCCAGCAGCTCGCGTGGGACTAGCGGGAGGGGAAGCACAGATACGCAGTATTTT | CASSSRGTSGRGSTDTQYF | TRBJ2-3 | TRBV11-2 | many | TRBD2
TGTGCCAGCAGCTTAGAGATATGGGGGAGCCATCCCGGGGAGCTGTTTTTT | CASSLEIWGSHPGELFF | TRBJ2-2 | TRBV11-2 | many | .
TGTGCCAGTAGGTCGGCTAGCGGGAGAACAGATACGCAGTATTTT | CASRSASGRTDTQYF | TRBJ2-3 | TRBV19 | . | TRBD2